Shown below are 31 T cell receptor beta chains from a single sample sequenced in a study of shared clonotypes between healthy human individuals. This table comes from immunoSEQ multiplex PCR, and its TCRdb copy is limited to in-frame clones, with some not included. Here the sample spans approximately 740,000 clones, roughly 70% being singletons. Sequenced material: memory CD4+ T cells sorted from blood. Documented subset: CD45RA-negative fraction. Receptor source: a woman in her 30s in good health.

A note on this clone: A read error may be the cause here, since a much bigger clone is one base away. This sample also contains other DNA sequences that code for the same CDR3. CDR3 DNA sequence: TGTGCCAGCAGCTCGACTAGCGGGAGCTCCTACAATGAGCAGTTCTTC. This codes for CASSSTSGSSYNEQFF. The chain combines TRBV11-2 with TRBJ2-1; 12 nucleotides agree with TRBD2. The CDR3 totals 16 residues. Losses at the gene ends were 4 bases for V and 0 bases for J; bases not matched to a gene: 1. CDR1 and CDR2 (germline): SGHAT, FQNNGV.

The chain couples TRBV30 to TRBJ2-7; 7 bases line up with TRBD1. Germline V gene lookup returns CDR1 GTSNPN and CDR2 SVGIG (reference sequence). The CDR3 consists of 14 residues. Unmatched junction bases numbered 7, after V lost 3 bases and J lost 2 bases. This CDR3 is CAWRDRANPYEQYF. CDR3 coding DNA: TGTGCCTGGAGAGACAGGGCCAACCCCTACGAGCAGTACTTC. The variable domain in full, completed from reference TRBV30 and TRBJ2-7, reads SQTIHQWPATLVQPVGSPLSLECTVEGTSNPNLYWYRQAAGRGLQLLFYSVGIGQISSEVPQNLSASRPQDRQFILSSKKLLLSDSGFYLCAWRDRANPYEQYFGPGTRLTVT.

The CDR3 DNA reads as TGTGCCAGCAGCTTGGCGGGGCTATGGTCGGGGGAGCTGTTTTTT. Its translation is CASSLAGLWSGELFF. The rearrangement joins TRBV5-4 to TRBJ2-2; D possibly uses TRBD1 or TRBD2 (5 bases each). CDR1 is SGHNT, CDR2 YYREEE, per germline (reference sequence). The CDR3 length is 15 residues. The ends were cut back, 0 bases at V and 8 bases at J, with 14 bases in the middle.

This chain joins TRBV19 and TRBJ1-1; unclear D gene. This CDR3 has 13 amino acids. Trimming removed 7 bases at V and 1 base at J, with 10 bases between. The germline gives CDR1 LNHDA, CDR2 SQIVND (reference sequence). The CDR3 loop is CASIGPGNTEAFF. The CDR3 DNA reads TGTGCCAGTATTGGCCCGGGGAACACTGAAGCTTTCTTT.

In its sample, this clone was seen many times. This sequence joins TRBV15 and TRBJ2-4; perhaps TRBD2 as D (7 bases). V lost 8 bases to trimming and J lost 2 bases, with 16 bases between them. Germline CDR1 reads LNHNV; CDR2 reads YYDKDF (reference sequence). The CDR3 contains 15 residues. CDR3 bases: TGTGCCACCTCCCAAAGGGGGGGTCCCAAAAACATTCAGTACTTC. This encodes CATSQRGGPKNIQYF.

Note on this clone: Other nucleotide sequences from this sample produce the same CDR3. CDR3 region: CASSILAGSGANVLTF. Here the CDR3 DNA reads TGTGCCAGTAGTATTTTGGCAGGGAGTGGGGCCAACGTCCTGACTTTC. This sequence joins TRBV19 and TRBJ2-6, with D perhaps being TRBD1 or TRBD2 (5 bases each). V lost 3 bases and J lost 3, with 12 bases in between. Per germline, CDR1 LNHDA and CDR2 SQIVND (reference sequence). The CDR3 sequence is 16 residues long.

The rearrangement uses TRBV7-9 and TRBJ2-5; 10 nucleotides line up with TRBD2. Trimming took 5 bases from V and 4 from J; bases not matched to a gene: 7. Germline assignment: CDR1 SEHNR and CDR2 FQNEAQ (reference sequence). The CDR3 has 15 residues. CDR3 sequence reads: CASSVSGRALETQYF. DNA for the CDR3: TGTGCCAGCAGCGTAAGCGGGAGGGCCTTAGAGACCCAGTACTTC.

The CDR3 sequence is CAFRGLGWNGYTF. The CDR3 bases are TGTGCCTTCCGAGGGTTAGGGTGGAATGGCTACACCTTC. V and J are TRBV7-2 and TRBJ1-2; D is ambiguous. Germline CDR1 reads SGHTA; CDR2 reads FQGNSA. The V end lost 11 bases, the J end lost 6 bases, and 19 bases lay between the germline ends. This CDR3 spans 13 amino acids.

The chain has TRBV7-6 and TRBJ1-4, with no clear D. V lost 2 bases, J lost 3 bases, and 10 bases lay in between. The germline V gene encodes CDR1 SGHVS and CDR2 FNYEAQ. The CDR3 length is 15 residues. CDR3 loop: CASSLPRVPNEKLFF. The CDR3 DNA sequence: TGTGCCAGCAGCTTACCCAGAGTGCCTAATGAAAAACTGTTTTTT.

J is TRBJ2-7 and V is TRBV27, with D perhaps TRBD1 (5 bases). In germline, CDR1 is MNHEY, CDR2 SMNVEV (reference sequence). Trimming cost V 8 bases and J 5 bases, with 19 bases left between them. The CDR3 consists of 14 residues. The CDR3 loop is CASWSAQVVNEQYF. CDR3 bases: TGTGCCAGCTGGTCCGCACAGGTGGTCAACGAGCAGTACTTC.

This clone was picked up a small number of times. The rearrangement joins TRBV5-6 to TRBJ2-3; D unresolved. From germline, CDR1 is SGHDT and CDR2 YYEEEE. Trimming stripped 0 bases from V and 6 bases from J, with 11 bases between. This CDR3 spans 14 amino acids. Here the CDR3 DNA reads TGTGCCAGCAGCTTGGGTCAAGCGCCGGATACGCAGTATTTT. Protein product: CASSLGQAPDTQYF.

The rearrangement joins TRBV7-9 to TRBJ1-2; TRBD1 might be the D (5 bases). The CDR3 covers 16 residues. The germline V gene encodes CDR1 SEHNR and CDR2 FQNEAQ (reference sequence). With 5 bases removed from V and 8 bases from J, the gap between germline ends came to 24 bases. CDR3 DNA: TGTGCCAGCAGCCGGCCGGGACCGAGGACATCCTGGGGCTACACCTTC. It specifies CASSRPGPRTSWGYTF.

V gene TRBV2 combines with J gene TRBJ2-2; possible D gene TRBD2, 5 bases. The CDR3 contains 14 residues. V was shortened by 7 bases and J by 1 base, with 10 bases between the two germline ends. CDR1 and CDR2 (germline): SNHLY, FYNNEI. CDR3 residues: CASKWTLNTGELFF. The CDR3 DNA reads as TGTGCCAGCAAGTGGACTTTGAACACCGGGGAGCTGTTTTTT. The full variable domain, in which reference TRBV2 and TRBJ2-2 provide the parts outside the CDR3, is EPEVTQTPSHQVTQMGQEVILRCVPISNHLYFYWYRQILGQKVEFLVSFYNNEISEKSEIFDDQFSVERPDGSNFTLKIRSTKLEDSAMYFCASKWTLNTGELFFGEGSRLTVL.

This chain joins TRBV28 and TRBJ2-2; TRBD1 is a possible D gene (5 bases). The V end was cut by 7 bases, the J end by 7 bases, with 16 bases between. This CDR3 is built from 14 residues. Germline CDR1 MDHEN, CDR2 SYDVKM. CDR3 nucleotide sequence: TGTGCCAGCACAGGGATTCTTCAACACGGGGAGCTGTTTTTT. Its protein product is CASTGILQHGELFF.

The chain joins TRBV12-5 to TRBJ2-5; D possibly corresponds to TRBD1 (7 bases). The CDR3 totals 16 residues. V shed 7 bases and J shed 4 bases, with 22 bases lying between them. CDR1 and CDR2 from the germline V gene are LGHNT and FRNRAP. CDR3 in DNA: TGTGCTAGTGCCCACCACCTGGGCAGGGGGGCAGAGACCCAGTACTTC. This encodes CASAHHLGRGAETQYF.

Note on this clone: Other DNA sequences from this sample encode an identical CDR3 as well. The rearrangement joins TRBV6-5 to TRBJ1-1, with no clear D. Germline V gene lookup returns CDR1 MNHEY and CDR2 SVGAGI. The CDR3 covers 13 residues. V shed 2 bases and J shed 3 bases, with 7 bases lying between them. In nucleotides, the CDR3 is TGTGCCAGCAGTTACCTGAGGGACACTGAAGCTTTCTTT. Translating gives CASSYLRDTEAFF.

The CDR3 sequence: CASSPIGGEQYF. In DNA, the CDR3 is TGTGCCAGCAGTCCCATCGGGGGCGAGCAGTACTTC. V gene TRBV27 combines with J gene TRBJ2-7; weak D call: TRBD2 (6 bases). The CDR3 is made up of 12 amino acids. V lost 5 bases, J lost 6 bases, and 11 bases lay in between. Germline values: CDR1 MNHEY, CDR2 SMNVEV (reference sequence).

The chain carries TRBV28 and TRBJ2-7; 8 bases match TRBD2. CDR3 length: 14 residues. V gave up 2 bases and J gave up 9 bases; unmatched junction bases: 9. Per the germline V gene, CDR1 is MDHEN and CDR2 is SYDVKM. CDR3: CASSLPTAAGGQYF. The CDR3 coding sequence is TGTGCCAGCAGTTTACCCACAGCGGCGGGGGGGCAGTACTTC.

This sequence joins TRBV2 and TRBJ2-7; maybe TRBD1 (6 bases). The V and J ends lost 8 bases and 3 bases respectively, with 14 bases between them. This CDR3 comprises 13 residues. Germline-derived CDR1 and CDR2 are SNHLY and FYNNEI. The CDR3 spells CASHRDILYEQYF. The DNA of the CDR3 is TGTGCCAGCCACCGGGACATTCTCTACGAGCAGTACTTC.

This clone was observed a single time. The rearrangement links TRBV7-9 to TRBJ2-6; D possibly corresponds to TRBD2 (7 bases). Germline CDR1 SEHNR, CDR2 FQNEAQ (reference sequence). V lost 1 base and J 0 bases, leaving 16 bases between the germline ends. The CDR3 runs to 19 residues. CDR3 in amino acids: CASSLGPGGRGSGANVLTF. The CDR3 DNA follows: TGTGCCAGCAGCTTAGGTCCCGGGGGGCGGGGCTCTGGGGCCAACGTCCTGACTTTC.

The gene calls are TRBV11-2 and TRBJ2-1; D is uncertain. V was trimmed by 2 bases and J by 7 bases, leaving 15 bases between them. CDR3 length: 15 amino acids. Germline V lookup: CDR1 SGHAT, CDR2 FQNNGV. The CDR3 coding sequence is TGTGCCAGCAGCTTATTCATGCAAGGTAAGAATGAGCAGTTCTTC. It yields the protein CASSLFMQGKNEQFF.

The sample holds one count of this clone. The rearrangement uses TRBV11-2 and TRBJ1-1; 7 positions match TRBD1. The CDR3 is 14 residues long. V was clipped by 5 bases and J by 1 base; unmatched bases: 4. Germline V gene sequence: CDR1 SGHAT, CDR2 FQNNGV. CDR3 coding DNA: TGTGCCAGCAGCCGAAGACAGGGGAACACTGAAGCTTTCTTT. Residues: CASSRRQGNTEAFF. The full variable domain, rest sourced from reference TRBV11-2 and TRBJ1-1, is EAGVAQSPRYKIIEKRQSVAFWCNPISGHATLYWYQQILGQGPKLLIQFQNNGVVDDSQLPKDRFSAERLKGVDSTLKIQPAKLEDSAVYLCASSRRQGNTEAFFGQGTRLTVV.

The chain recombines TRBV28 with TRBJ1-5; a weak D match, TRBD1 (5 bases). Trimming left V 5 bases short and J 5 bases short, with 31 bases between. This CDR3 spans 20 amino acids. The V gene's germline CDR1 is MDHEN and CDR2 SYDVKM. CDR3 region: CASSPPRNRQSFRFHQPQHF. CDR3 nucleotides: TGTGCCAGCAGTCCACCGCGAAACCGACAGTCCTTCCGCTTCCATCAGCCCCAGCATTTT.

The chain is built from TRBV30 and TRBJ2-1; tentatively, D is TRBD2 (6 bases). The germline V gene has CDR1 GTSNPN and CDR2 SVGIG (reference sequence). V lost 2 bases and J lost 9, with 11 bases in between. The CDR3 is made up of 12 amino acids. The CDR3, as DNA: TGTGCCTGGAGTCCAACCGGGGGTGAGCAGTTCTTC. It translates to CAWSPTGGEQFF.

The chain joins TRBV7-9 to TRBJ2-3; D possibly corresponds to TRBD1 (6 bases). Germline CDR1 SEHNR, CDR2 FQNEAQ (reference sequence). Trimming left V 7 bases short and J 0 bases short, with 11 bases between. The CDR3 runs to 14 residues. CDR3 coding DNA: TGTGCCAGCACCCAAGGGGGTAGCACAGATACGCAGTATTTT. It translates to CASTQGGSTDTQYF.

The chain employs TRBV28 and TRBJ2-5, with 8 bases matching TRBD2. Trimming took 3 bases from V and 7 from J; bases not matched to a gene: 7. The CDR3 is made up of 14 amino acids. Germline V lookup: CDR1 MDHEN, CDR2 SYDVKM. This CDR3 reads CASSFLEREGTQYF. CDR3 in DNA: TGTGCCAGCAGTTTTCTAGAACGGGAGGGGACCCAGTACTTC.

CDR3 amino acids: CASSDRLAGGETQYF. The CDR3 nucleotides read TGTGCCAGCAGCGACCGACTAGCGGGTGGAGAGACCCAGTACTTC. The chain uses TRBV6-5 and TRBJ2-5; the match to TRBD2 covers 10 bases. The V gene end was trimmed by 6 bases and the J gene end by 4 bases; junction bases not matched to a gene: 8. This CDR3 comprises 15 residues. The germline CDR1 and CDR2 sequences are MNHEY and SVGAGI.

The chain is built from TRBV28 and TRBJ1-2, with D possibly being TRBD1 (5 bases). The CDR3 runs 14 residues. The germline V and J ends were trimmed by 4 bases and 8 bases, with 17 bases remaining between them. From germline, CDR1 is MDHEN and CDR2 SYDVKM. The CDR3 nucleotides are TGTGCCAGCAGTTCTCGGGACGGCTCAGCGGGCTACACCTTC. Residues: CASSSRDGSAGYTF.

This sequence joins TRBV19 and TRBJ2-1; D tentatively fits TRBD1 or TRBD2 (5 bases each). The germline gives CDR1 LNHDA, CDR2 SQIVND (reference sequence). V dropped 5 bases and J dropped 6 bases, with 11 bases sitting between them. CDR3 length: 13 residues. CDR3 in amino acids: CASSPGRLNEQFF. CDR3 nucleotide sequence: TGTGCCAGTAGTCCGGGACGGCTCAATGAGCAGTTCTTC.

This clone was observed a few times. The chain recombines TRBV29-1 with TRBJ2-3; possible D gene TRBD2, 6 bases. The length of the CDR3 is 14 residues. Trimming shortened V by 4 bases and J by 0 bases, and 11 bases separated the two germline ends. Germline lookup yields CDR1 SQVTM and CDR2 ANQGSEA. The CDR3 sequence: CSVGIGTSTDTQYF. The CDR3, as DNA: TGCAGCGTTGGTATAGGGACTAGCACAGATACGCAGTATTTT.

This clone was detected only once. The rearrangement uses TRBV7-9 and TRBJ2-3; 12 bases are shared with TRBD2. The V gene's germline CDR1 is SEHNR and CDR2 FQNEAQ (reference sequence). The CDR3 length is 13 residues. The trim removed 11 bases at V and 6 bases at J, leaving 6 bases unmatched. CDR3 nucleotides: TGTGCCGCCCGACTAGCGGGAGAGGATACGCAGTATTTT. This encodes CAARLAGEDTQYF.